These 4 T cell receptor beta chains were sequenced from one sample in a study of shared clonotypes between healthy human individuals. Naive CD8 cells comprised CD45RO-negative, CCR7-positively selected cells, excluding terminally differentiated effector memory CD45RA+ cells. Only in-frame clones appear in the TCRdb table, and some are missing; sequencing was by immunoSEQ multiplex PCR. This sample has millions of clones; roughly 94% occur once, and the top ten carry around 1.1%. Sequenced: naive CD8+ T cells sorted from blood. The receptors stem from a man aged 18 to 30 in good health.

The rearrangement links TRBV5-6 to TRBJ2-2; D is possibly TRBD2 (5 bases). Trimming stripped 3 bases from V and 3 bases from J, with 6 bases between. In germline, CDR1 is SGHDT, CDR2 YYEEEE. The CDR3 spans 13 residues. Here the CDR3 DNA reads TGTGCCAGCAGCTGGGGAGACACCGGGGAGCTGTTTTTT. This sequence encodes CASSWGDTGELFF. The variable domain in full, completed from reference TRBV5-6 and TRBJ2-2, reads DAGVTQSPTHLIKTRGQQVTLRCSPKSGHDTVSWYQQALGQGPQFIFQYYEEEERQRGNFPDRFSGHQFPNYSSELNVNALLLGDSALYLCASSWGDTGELFFGEGSRLTVL.

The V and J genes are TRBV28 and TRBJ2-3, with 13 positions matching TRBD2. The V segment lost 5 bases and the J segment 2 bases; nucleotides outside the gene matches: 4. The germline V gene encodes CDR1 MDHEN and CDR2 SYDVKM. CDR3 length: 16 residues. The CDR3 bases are TGTGCCAGCAGTGACGGACTAGCGGGGGTCACAGATACGCAGTATTTT. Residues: CASSDGLAGVTDTQYF.

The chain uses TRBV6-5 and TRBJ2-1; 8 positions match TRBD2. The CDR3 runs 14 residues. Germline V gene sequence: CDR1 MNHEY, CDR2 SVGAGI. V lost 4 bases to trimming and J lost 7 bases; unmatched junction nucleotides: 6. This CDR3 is CASSSYSGINEQFF. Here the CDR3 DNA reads TGTGCCAGCAGTTCCTATAGCGGGATAAATGAGCAGTTCTTC.

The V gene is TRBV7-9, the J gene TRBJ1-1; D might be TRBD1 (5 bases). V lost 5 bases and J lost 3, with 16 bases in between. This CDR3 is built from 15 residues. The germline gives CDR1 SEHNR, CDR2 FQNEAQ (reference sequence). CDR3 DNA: TGTGCCAGCAGCCCGGGAGAAGGGGTCGACACTGAAGCTTTCTTT. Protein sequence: CASSPGEGVDTEAFF.